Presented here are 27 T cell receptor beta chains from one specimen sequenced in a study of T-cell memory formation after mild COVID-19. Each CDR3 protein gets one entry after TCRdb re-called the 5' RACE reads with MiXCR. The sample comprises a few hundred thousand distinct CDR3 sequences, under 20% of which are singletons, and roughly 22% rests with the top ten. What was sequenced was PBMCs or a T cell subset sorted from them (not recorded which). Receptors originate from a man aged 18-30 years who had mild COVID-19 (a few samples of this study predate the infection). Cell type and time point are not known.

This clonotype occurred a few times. The DNA of the CDR3 is TGTGCCAGCAGCTTAGCCCTAGCGGGGGGGCCTAAAAACAATGAGCAGTTCTTC. It specifies CASSLALAGGPKNNEQFF. J is TRBJ2-1 and V is TRBV7-2; 12 bases align to TRBD2. The J segment lost 5 bases and the V segment lost 0 bases, leaving 8 bases of the junction unmatched. Per the germline V gene, CDR1 is SGHTA and CDR2 is FQGNSA. The CDR3 totals 18 residues.

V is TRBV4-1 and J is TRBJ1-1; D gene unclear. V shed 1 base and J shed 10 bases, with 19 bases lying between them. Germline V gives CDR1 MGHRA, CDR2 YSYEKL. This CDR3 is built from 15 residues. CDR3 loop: CASSQVGTQVVGAFF. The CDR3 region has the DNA TGCGCCAGCAGCCAAGTTGGAACTCAAGTCGTGGGAGCTTTCTTT.

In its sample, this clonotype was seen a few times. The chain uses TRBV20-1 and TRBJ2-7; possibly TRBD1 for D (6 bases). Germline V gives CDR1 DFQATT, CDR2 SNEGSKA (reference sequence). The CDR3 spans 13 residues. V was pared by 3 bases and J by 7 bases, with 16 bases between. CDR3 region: CSARGTRLGEQYV. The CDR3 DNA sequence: TGCAGTGCTAGGGGGACACGACTCGGGGAGCAGTACGTC.

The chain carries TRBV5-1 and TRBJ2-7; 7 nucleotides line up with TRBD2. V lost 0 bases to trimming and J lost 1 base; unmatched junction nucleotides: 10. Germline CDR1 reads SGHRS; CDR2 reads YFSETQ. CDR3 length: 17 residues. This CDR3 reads CASSLGLAPSGSYEQYF. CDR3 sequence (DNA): TGCGCCAGCAGCTTGGGGTTGGCTCCTAGCGGATCCTACGAGCAGTACTTC. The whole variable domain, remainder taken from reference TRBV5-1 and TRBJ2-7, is KAGVTQTPRYLIKTRGQQVTLSCSPISGHRSVSWYQQTPGQGLQFLFEYFSETQRNKGNFPGRFSGRQFSNSRSEMNVSTLELGDSALYLCASSLGLAPSGSYEQYFGPGTRLTVT.

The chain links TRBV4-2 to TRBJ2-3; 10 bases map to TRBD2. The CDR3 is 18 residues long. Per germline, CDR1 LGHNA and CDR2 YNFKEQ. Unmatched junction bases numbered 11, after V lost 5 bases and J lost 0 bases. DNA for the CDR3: TGTGCCAGCAGCGGGGTCGCGGGACTAGCGCCTAGCACAGATACGCAGTATTTT. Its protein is CASSGVAGLAPSTDTQYF.

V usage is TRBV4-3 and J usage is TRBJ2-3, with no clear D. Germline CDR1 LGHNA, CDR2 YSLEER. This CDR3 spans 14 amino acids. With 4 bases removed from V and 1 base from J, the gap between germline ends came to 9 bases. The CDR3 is CASSPKLRTDTQYF. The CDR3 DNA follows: TGCGCCAGCAGCCCTAAACTTCGCACAGATACGCAGTATTTT.

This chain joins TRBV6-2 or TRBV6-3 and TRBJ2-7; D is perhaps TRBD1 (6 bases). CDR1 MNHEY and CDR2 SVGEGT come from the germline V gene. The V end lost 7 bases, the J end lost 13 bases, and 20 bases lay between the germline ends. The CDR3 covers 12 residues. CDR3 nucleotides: TGTGCCAGCAACAACCCGCCAGGGGCCCCCTACGTC. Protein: CASNNPPGAPYV.

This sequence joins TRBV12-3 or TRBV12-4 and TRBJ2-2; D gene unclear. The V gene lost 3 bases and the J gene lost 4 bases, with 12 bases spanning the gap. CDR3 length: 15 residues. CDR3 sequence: CASSFLAQSTGELFF. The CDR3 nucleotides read TGTGCCAGCAGTTTTTTGGCGCAGTCCACCGGGGAGCTGTTTTTT.

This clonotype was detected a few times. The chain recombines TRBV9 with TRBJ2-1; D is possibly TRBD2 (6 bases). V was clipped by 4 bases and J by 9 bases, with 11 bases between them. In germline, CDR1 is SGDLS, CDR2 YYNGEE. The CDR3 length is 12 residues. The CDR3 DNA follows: TGTGCCAGCAGCCTGCGACTAGGTGAGCAGTTCTTC. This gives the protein CASSLRLGEQFF.

CDR3: CASSSGQSTGELFF. In DNA form, the CDR3 reads TGTGCCAGCAGTTCTGGACAGTCCACCGGGGAGCTGTTTTTT. The J gene is TRBJ2-2, the V gene TRBV6-5, with TRBD1 as a possible D gene (6 bases). Trimming removed 4 bases from V and 4 bases from J, with 10 bases in between. CDR1 and CDR2 (germline): MNHEY, SVGAGI. There are 14 residues in the CDR3.

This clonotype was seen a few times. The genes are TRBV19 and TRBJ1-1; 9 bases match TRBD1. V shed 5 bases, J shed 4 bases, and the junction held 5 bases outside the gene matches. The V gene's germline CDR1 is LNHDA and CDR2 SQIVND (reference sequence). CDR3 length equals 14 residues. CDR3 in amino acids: CASSAQGAATEAFF. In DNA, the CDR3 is TGTGCCAGTAGTGCACAGGGGGCGGCCACTGAAGCTTTCTTT.

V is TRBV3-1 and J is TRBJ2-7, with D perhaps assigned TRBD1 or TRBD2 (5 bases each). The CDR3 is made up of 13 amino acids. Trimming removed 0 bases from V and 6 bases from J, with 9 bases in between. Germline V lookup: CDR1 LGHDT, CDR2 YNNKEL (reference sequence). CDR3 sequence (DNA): TGTGCCAGCAGCCAAGAGGGACCCCTCGAGCAGTACTTC. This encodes CASSQEGPLEQYF.

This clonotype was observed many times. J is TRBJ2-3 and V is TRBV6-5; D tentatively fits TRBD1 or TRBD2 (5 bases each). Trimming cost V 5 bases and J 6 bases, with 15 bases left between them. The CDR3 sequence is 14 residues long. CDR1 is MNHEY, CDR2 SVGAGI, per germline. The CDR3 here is CASSTGQSPDTQYF. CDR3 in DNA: TGTGCCAGCAGTACGGGGCAGTCTCCGGATACGCAGTATTTT.

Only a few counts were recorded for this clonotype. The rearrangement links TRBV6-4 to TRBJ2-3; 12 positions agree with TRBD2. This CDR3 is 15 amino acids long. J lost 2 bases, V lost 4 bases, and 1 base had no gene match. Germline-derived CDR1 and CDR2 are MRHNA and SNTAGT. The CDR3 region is CASSASGGATDTQYF. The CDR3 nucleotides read TGTGCCAGCAGTGCTAGCGGGGGGGCCACAGATACGCAGTATTTT.

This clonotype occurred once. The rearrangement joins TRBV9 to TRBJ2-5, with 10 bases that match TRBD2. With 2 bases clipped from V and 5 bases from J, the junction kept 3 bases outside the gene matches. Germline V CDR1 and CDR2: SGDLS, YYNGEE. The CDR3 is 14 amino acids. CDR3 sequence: CASSVGSGRETQYF. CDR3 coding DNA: TGTGCCAGCAGCGTTGGTAGCGGGAGGGAGACCCAGTACTTC. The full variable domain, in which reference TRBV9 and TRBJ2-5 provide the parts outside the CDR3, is DSGVTQTPKHLITATGQRVTLRCSPRSGDLSVYWYQQSLDQGLQFLIQYYNGEERAKGNILERFSAQQFPDLHSELNLSSLELGDSALYFCASSVGSGRETQYFGPGTRLLVL.

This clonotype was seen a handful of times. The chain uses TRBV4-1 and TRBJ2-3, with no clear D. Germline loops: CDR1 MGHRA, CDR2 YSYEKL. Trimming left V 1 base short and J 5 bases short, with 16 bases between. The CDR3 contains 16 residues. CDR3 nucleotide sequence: TGCGCCAGCAGCCAAGTCCCCAGCGTTTCCGAAGATACGCAGTATTTT. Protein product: CASSQVPSVSEDTQYF.

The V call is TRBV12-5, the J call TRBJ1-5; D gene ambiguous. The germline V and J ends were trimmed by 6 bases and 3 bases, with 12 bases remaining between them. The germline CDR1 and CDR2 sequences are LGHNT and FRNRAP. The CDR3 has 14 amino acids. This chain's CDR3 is CASGPNSYNQPQHF. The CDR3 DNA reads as TGTGCTAGTGGCCCTAACAGCTACAATCAGCCCCAGCATTTT.

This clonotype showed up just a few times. The CDR3 region has the DNA TGTGCCAGCAGCTCAGGACAGGGGAATGAGCAGTTCTTC. Its protein product is CASSSGQGNEQFF. The V call is TRBV6-2 or TRBV6-3, the J call TRBJ2-1; 9 nucleotides align to TRBD1. CDR1 and CDR2 (germline): MNHEY, SVGEGT. There are 13 residues in the CDR3. V was pared by 6 bases and J by 7 bases, with 4 bases of the junction left unmatched.

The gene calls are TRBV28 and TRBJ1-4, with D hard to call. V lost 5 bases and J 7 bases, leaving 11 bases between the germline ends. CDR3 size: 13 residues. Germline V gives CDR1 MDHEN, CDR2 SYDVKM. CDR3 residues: CASSPSGSEKLFF. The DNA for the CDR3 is TGTGCCAGCAGTCCCTCCGGGAGTGAAAAACTGTTTTTT. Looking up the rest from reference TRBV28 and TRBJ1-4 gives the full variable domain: DVKVTQSSRYLVKRTGEKVFLECVQDMDHENMFWYRQDPGLGLRLIYFSYDVKMKEKGDIPEGYSVSREKKERFSLILESASTNQTSMYLCASSPSGSEKLFFGSGTQLSVL.

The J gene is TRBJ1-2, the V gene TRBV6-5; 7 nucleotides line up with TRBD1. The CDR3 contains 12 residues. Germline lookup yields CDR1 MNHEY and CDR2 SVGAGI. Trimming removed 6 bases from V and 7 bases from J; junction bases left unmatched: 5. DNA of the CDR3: TGTGCCAGCAGGAGACAGGGCTCTGGCTACACCTTC. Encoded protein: CASRRQGSGYTF.

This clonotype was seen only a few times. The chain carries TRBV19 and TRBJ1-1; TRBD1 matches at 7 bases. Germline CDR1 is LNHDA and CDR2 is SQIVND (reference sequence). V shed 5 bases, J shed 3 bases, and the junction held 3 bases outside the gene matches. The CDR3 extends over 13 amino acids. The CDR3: CASSHRGDTEAFF. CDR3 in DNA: TGTGCCAGTAGTCACAGGGGTGACACTGAAGCTTTCTTT.

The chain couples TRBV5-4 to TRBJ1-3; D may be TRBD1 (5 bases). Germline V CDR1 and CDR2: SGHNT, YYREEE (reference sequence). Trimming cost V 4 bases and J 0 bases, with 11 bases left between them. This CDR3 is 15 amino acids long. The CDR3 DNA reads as TGTGCCAGCAGCGGGGACCGATACTCTGGAAACACCATATATTTT. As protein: CASSGDRYSGNTIYF.

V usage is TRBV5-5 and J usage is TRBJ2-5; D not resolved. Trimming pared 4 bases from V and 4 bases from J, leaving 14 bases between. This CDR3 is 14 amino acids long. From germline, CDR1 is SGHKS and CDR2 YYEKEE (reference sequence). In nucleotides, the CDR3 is TGTGCCAGCAGCCGACGGGCAGAAACAGAGACCCAGTACTTC. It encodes CASSRRAETETQYF.

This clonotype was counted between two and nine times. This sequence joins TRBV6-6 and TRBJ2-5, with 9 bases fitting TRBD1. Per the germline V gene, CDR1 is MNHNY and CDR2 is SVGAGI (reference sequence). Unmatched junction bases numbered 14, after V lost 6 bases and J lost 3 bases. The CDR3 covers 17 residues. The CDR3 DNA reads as TGTGCCAGCAGCCGCCGGAGAAGGACAGGGGCCGAAGAGACCCAGTACTTC. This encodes CASSRRRRTGAEETQYF.

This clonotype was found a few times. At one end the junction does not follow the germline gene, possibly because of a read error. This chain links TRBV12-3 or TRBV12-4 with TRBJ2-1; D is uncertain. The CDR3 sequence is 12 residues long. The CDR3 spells CPSSRAYNEQFF. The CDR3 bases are TGTCCCAGCAGTAGGGCGTACAATGAGCAGTTCTTC.

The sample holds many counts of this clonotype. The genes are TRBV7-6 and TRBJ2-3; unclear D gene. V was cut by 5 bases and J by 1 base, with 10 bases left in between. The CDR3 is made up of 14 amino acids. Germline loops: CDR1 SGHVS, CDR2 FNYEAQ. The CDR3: CASSLPRGTDTQYF. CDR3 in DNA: TGTGCCAGCAGCCTTCCACGGGGCACAGATACGCAGTATTTT.

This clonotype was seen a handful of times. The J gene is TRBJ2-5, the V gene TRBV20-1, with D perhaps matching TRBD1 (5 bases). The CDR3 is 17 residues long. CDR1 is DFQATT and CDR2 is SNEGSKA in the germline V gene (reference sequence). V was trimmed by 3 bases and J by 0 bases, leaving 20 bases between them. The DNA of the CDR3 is TGCAGTGCTAGTGGGGCTATAGGGCAGGCCAACCAAGAGACCCAGTACTTC. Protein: CSASGAIGQANQETQYF.